The 11 T cell receptor beta chains below all came from one sample that was sequenced in a study of blood T cell repertoires in COVID-19 (dated by TCRdb to 2020 to 2021). The library was built by means of the immunoSEQ multiplex PCR assay. The immuneACCESS repertoire file appears here via TCRdb, limited to in-frame rearrangements. These files lack a portion of the clones; in checked studies, under half of the deficit traces to unresolved V genes, and the cause of the others is not known. This sample is represented by about 410,000 clones; roughly 87% of them were singletons. Together, the top ten hold about 0.63% of the sample. Sequencing input: PBMCs or T cells enriched from blood (not recorded which). These receptors were obtained from a man aged 18 to 29 who had recovered from COVID-19.

The chain employs TRBV19 and TRBJ2-1; 7 bases are shared with TRBD2. The CDR3 totals 15 residues. Trimming cost V 4 bases and J 5 bases; bases outside gene matches: 8. Germline-derived CDR1 and CDR2 are LNHDA and SQIVND (reference sequence). In nucleotides, the CDR3 is TGTGCCAGTAGTAGCCGAACAACTAGCGACAATGAGCAGTTCTTC. Protein product: CASSSRTTSDNEQFF.

The chain recombines TRBV2 with TRBJ1-2; a possible D gene is TRBD1 (6 bases). CDR3 length: 13 residues. CDR1 and CDR2 from the germline V gene are SNHLY and FYNNEI. V was cut by 3 bases and J by 7 bases, with 12 bases left in between. The CDR3 spells CASSDNREGGYTF. CDR3 DNA sequence: TGTGCCAGCAGTGATAACAGGGAAGGTGGCTACACCTTC. Using reference TRBV2 and TRBJ1-2 for the parts outside the CDR3, the full variable domain is EPEVTQTPSHQVTQMGQEVILRCVPISNHLYFYWYRQILGQKVEFLVSFYNNEISEKSEIFDDQFSVERPDGSNFTLKIRSTKLEDSAMYFCASSDNREGGYTFGSGTRLTVV.

This chain connects TRBV7-9 to TRBJ1-2; D is uncertain. From germline, CDR1 is SEHNR and CDR2 FQNEAQ (reference sequence). Between the trimmed V and J ends, which lost 8 bases and 4 bases, there was a span of 14 bases. CDR3 length equals 13 residues. CDR3 loop: CASQADSVYGYTF. For the CDR3, the DNA is TGTGCCAGCCAGGCGGACTCGGTCTATGGCTACACCTTC.

The CDR3 loop is CASSSPRLLNSPLHF. The CDR3 region has the DNA TGTGCCAGCAGTTCCCCCCGACTCTTGAATTCACCCCTCCACTTT. The chain combines TRBV27 with TRBJ1-6; D is unresolved. The CDR3 has 15 residues. Trimming removed 4 bases from V and 7 bases from J, with 14 bases in between. Germline CDR1 and CDR2: MNHEY and SMNVEV (reference sequence).

A word on this clone: This CDR3 is also generated by other DNA sequences in the sample. CDR3 protein: CAISESLAGANEQFF. CDR3 DNA sequence: TGTGCCATCAGTGAGTCACTAGCGGGAGCCAATGAGCAGTTCTTC. The rearrangement links TRBV10-3 to TRBJ2-1, with TRBD2 identical over 11 bases. Unmatched junction bases numbered 1, after V lost 0 bases and J lost 6 bases. The length of the CDR3 is 15 residues. Germline CDR1 and CDR2: ENHRY and SYGVKD.

The chain is built from TRBV18 and TRBJ1-5; D not resolved. Germline V gives CDR1 KGHSH, CDR2 LQKENI. The CDR3 totals 14 residues. With 3 bases removed from V and 2 bases from J, the gap between germline ends came to 8 bases. The CDR3 DNA follows: TGTGCCAGCTCACCCAGCGGTGGCAATCAGCCCCAGCATTTT. Translation: CASSPSGGNQPQHF.

This clone was detected once. The chain carries TRBV30 and TRBJ2-3, with TRBD1 as a possible D gene (6 bases). Germline V lookup: CDR1 GTSNPN, CDR2 SVGIG (reference sequence). Trimming took 5 bases from V and 0 from J, leaving 6 bases between them. The CDR3 runs 12 residues. CDR3 protein: CAWDRSTDTQYF. The CDR3 nucleotides are TGTGCCTGGGACAGGAGCACAGATACGCAGTATTTT.

CDR3 nucleotides: TGTGCCAGCAGCTTAGAGACAGGGGGCAGTAACACTGAAGCTTTCTTT. This translates into CASSLETGGSNTEAFF. The genes are TRBV7-8 and TRBJ1-1, with TRBD1 matching 10 bases. V was clipped by 1 base and J by 2 bases; unmatched bases: 4. CDR1 SGHVS and CDR2 FQNEAQ come from the germline V gene. This CDR3 has 16 amino acids.

The gene calls are TRBV4-1 and TRBJ2-1, with 10 positions matching TRBD2. V was clipped by 3 bases and J by 7 bases; unmatched bases: 12. CDR1 MGHRA and CDR2 YSYEKL come from the germline V gene. The CDR3 totals 17 residues. For the CDR3, the DNA is TGCGCCAGCAGCCAGCCGAGAGCGGGGGGGGATAAGAATGAGCAGTTCTTC. Encoded protein: CASSQPRAGGDKNEQFF.

This chain uses TRBV10-1 with TRBJ1-3; D is perhaps TRBD1 (5 bases). V lost 3 bases and J 3 bases, leaving 9 bases between the germline ends. The V gene's germline CDR1 is WNHNN and CDR2 SYGVQD (reference sequence). This CDR3 is built from 14 residues. CDR3 DNA: TGCGCCAGCAGTGATGTGGGGCATGGAAACACCATATATTTT. The encoded protein is CASSDVGHGNTIYF.

The chain is built from TRBV19 and TRBJ2-1; possibly TRBD1 for D (5 bases). V lost 7 bases and J 2 bases, leaving 12 bases between the germline ends. Germline-derived CDR1 and CDR2 are LNHDA and SQIVND (reference sequence). The CDR3 extends over 14 amino acids. The CDR3 DNA reads TGTGCCAGTAAGGGGCCAGGCACCTACAATGAGCAGTTCTTC. It yields the protein CASKGPGTYNEQFF. The variable domain in full, with the rest retrieved from reference TRBV19 and TRBJ2-1, is DGGITQSPKYLFRKEGQNVTLSCEQNLNHDAMYWYRQDPGQGLRLIYYSQIVNDFQKGDIAEGYSVSREKKESFPLTVTSAQKNPTAFYLCASKGPGTYNEQFFGPGTRLTVL.